Detailed here is one TCR beta chain. The TCR beta repertoire was assessed by survey-level immunoSEQ sequencing. Profiled with immunoSEQ multiplex PCR; TCRdb holds only in-frame clones, not every one. The table has under 90,000 clones, about 93% seen once. CDR1 MNHEY and CDR2 SVGAGI come from the germline V gene. This CDR3 spans 14 amino acids. V lost 11 bases and J 1 base, leaving 15 bases between the germline ends. Sequenced: PBMCs. The J gene is TRBJ1-5, the V gene TRBV6-5; no clear D. The source is a man between 40 and 49 years old with rheumatoid arthritis. The CDR3 loop reads CAGKGSGSNQPQHF. The CDR3 DNA sequence: TGTGCCGGCAAGGGTAGCGGAAGCAATCAGCCCCAGCATTTT.